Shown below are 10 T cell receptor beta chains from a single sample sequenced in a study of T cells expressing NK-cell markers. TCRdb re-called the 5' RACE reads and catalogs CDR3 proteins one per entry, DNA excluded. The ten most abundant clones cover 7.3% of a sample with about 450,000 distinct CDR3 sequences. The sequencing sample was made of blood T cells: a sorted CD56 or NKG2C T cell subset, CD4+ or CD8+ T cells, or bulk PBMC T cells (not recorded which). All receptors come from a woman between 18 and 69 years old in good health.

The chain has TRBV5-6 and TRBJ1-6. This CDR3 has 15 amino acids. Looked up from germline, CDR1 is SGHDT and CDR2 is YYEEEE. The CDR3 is CASSHGSSYNSPLHF. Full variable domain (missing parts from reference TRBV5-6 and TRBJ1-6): DAGVTQSPTHLIKTRGQQVTLRCSPKSGHDTVSWYQQALGQGPQFIFQYYEEEERQRGNFPDRFSGHQFPNYSSELNVNALLLGDSALYLCASSHGSSYNSPLHFGNGTRLTVT.

The CDR3 loop is CASNRDLYQETQYF. V gene TRBV28 combines with J gene TRBJ2-5; no DNA is available, so the TRBD2 call from TCRdb remains unchecked. CDR1 and CDR2 (germline): MDHEN, SYDVKM. The CDR3 has 14 residues.

The CDR3 spells CASSPVGRQETQYF. The chain carries TRBV7-2 and TRBJ2-5; TCRdb picks TRBD1, but there is no DNA to check that call. This CDR3 is 14 amino acids long. Per the germline V gene, CDR1 is SGHTA and CDR2 is FQGNSA. The variable domain in full, completed from reference TRBV7-2 and TRBJ2-5, reads GAGVSQSPSNKVTEKGKDVELRCDPISGHTALYWYRQSLGQGLEFLIYFQGNSAPDKSGLPSDRFSAERTGGSVSTLTIQRTQQEDSAVYLCASSPVGRQETQYFGPGTRLLVL.

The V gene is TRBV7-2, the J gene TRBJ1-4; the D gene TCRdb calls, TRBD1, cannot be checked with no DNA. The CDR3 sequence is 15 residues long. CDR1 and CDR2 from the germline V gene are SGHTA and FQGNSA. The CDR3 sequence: CASSPQGGTNEKLFF.

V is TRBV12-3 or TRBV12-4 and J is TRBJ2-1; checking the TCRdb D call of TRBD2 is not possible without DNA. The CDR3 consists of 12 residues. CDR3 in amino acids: CASSTLASEQFF.

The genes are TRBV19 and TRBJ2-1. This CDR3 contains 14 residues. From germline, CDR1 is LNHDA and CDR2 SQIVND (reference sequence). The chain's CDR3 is CASSLGVRYNEQFF.

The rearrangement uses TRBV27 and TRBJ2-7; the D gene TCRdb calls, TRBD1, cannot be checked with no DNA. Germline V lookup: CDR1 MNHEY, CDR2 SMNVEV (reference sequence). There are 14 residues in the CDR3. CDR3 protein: CASGGQDSSYEQYF.

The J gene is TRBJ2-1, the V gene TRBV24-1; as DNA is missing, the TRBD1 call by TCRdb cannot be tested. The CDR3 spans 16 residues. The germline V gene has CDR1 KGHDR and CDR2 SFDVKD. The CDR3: CATSDNPPPVYNEQFF.

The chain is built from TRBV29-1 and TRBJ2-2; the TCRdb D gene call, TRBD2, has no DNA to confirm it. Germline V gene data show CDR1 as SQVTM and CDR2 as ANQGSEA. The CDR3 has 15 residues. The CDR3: CSAGTPIANTGELFF.

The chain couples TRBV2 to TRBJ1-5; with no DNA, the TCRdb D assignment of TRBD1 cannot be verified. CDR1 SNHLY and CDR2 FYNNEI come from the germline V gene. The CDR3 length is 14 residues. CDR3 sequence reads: CASRGQGRNQPQHF.